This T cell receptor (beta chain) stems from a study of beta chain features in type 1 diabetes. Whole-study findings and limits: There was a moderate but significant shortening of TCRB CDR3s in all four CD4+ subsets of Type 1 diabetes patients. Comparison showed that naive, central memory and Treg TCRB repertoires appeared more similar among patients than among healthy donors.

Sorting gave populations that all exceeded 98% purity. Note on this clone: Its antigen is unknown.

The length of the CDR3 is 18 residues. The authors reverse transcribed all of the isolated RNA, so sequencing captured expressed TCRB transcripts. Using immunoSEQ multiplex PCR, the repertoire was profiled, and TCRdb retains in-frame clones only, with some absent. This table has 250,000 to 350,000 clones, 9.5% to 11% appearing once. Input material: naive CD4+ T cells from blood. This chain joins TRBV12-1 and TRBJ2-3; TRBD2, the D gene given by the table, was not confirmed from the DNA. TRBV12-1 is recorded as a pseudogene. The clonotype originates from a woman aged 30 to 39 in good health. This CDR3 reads CASSPKRYAVPPTDTQYF. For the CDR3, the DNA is TGTGCCAGCAGTCCCAAGCGGTACGCCGTCCCCCCCACAGATACGCAGTATTTT.